This passage covers 15 T cell receptor beta chains from one sample sequenced in a study of T-cell reconstitution after alpha-beta-depleted transplantation in children (dated by TCRdb to 2016 to 2017). Taken with the paper, the label for treatment or condition translates to: allogeneic hematopoietic cell transplantation with graft depleted of TCRalphabeta T cells and CD19 B cells. The method behind the library was PCR. Sequencing relied on an Illumina HiSeq 2500. Molecular barcoding was employed in the preparation of TCR libraries, with unique molecular identifiers being used to normalize TCRbeta repertoire quantification. Clones were called with MiXCR by TCRdb after fastp trimmed the public reads at Q25, and only in-frame beta chains were retained. When rows share a CDR3 protein, they turn into one entry using the most common DNA and genes. The table for this sample lists about a million distinct CDR3 sequences; around 30% of them were counted only once. Jointly, the top ten make up 28% of the sample.

This sample comprised PBMCs, mostly from graft donor cells, obtained 360 days after TCRalphabeta/CD19-depleted stem cell transplant. The source of these receptors is a boy in the first two years of life who had a stem cell transplant for SCID, so the T cells may come from the graft donor.

The J gene is TRBJ1-4, the V gene TRBV7-6; D remains ambiguous. The CDR3 is made up of 14 amino acids. The germline V gene has CDR1 SGHVS and CDR2 FNYEAQ. The V end was cut by 5 bases, the J end by 10 bases, with 17 bases between. The CDR3 coding sequence is TGTGCCAGCAGCCCAGGACCGCGAGAGGGAAAACTGTTTTTT. Translating gives CASSPGPREGKLFF.

This clonotype was seen a few times. The rearrangement uses TRBV20-1 and TRBJ1-2; 10 bases agree with TRBD1. The germline V gene encodes CDR1 DFQATT and CDR2 SNEGSKA (reference sequence). There are 18 residues in the CDR3. J was trimmed by 4 bases and V by 0 bases; bases with no gene match: 14. DNA of the CDR3: TGCAGTGCTAGAGATTGGGGACAGGGGACGAAAGATTTCTATGGCTACACCTTC. The encoded protein is CSARDWGQGTKDFYGYTF.

The chain has TRBV13 and TRBJ2-7; 8 bases are a match to TRBD1. V dropped 5 bases and J dropped 7; count of bases not matched to a gene: 19. CDR3 length: 17 residues. Germline V gene sequence: CDR1 PRHDT, CDR2 FYEKMQ (reference sequence). CDR3 nucleotides: TGTGCCAGCAGCCGACAAGCCCGCGGGACAGGATATCAGGAGCAGTACTTC. Its protein is CASSRQARGTGYQEQYF.

The J gene is TRBJ1-2, the V gene TRBV12-3 or TRBV12-4; D call uncertain. V lost 3 bases and J 0 bases, leaving 5 bases between the germline ends. The CDR3 spans 13 residues. The DNA of the CDR3 is TGTGCCAGCAGTTTTCCGTCTAACTATGGCTACACCTTC. It specifies CASSFPSNYGYTF.

The chain has TRBV10-3 and TRBJ2-7; 10 bases agree with TRBD1. J was trimmed by 5 bases and V by 0 bases; bases with no gene match: 7. Germline assignment: CDR1 ENHRY and CDR2 SYGVKD. This CDR3 has 16 amino acids. The CDR3 loop is CAISESGGTGVHEQYF. The CDR3 DNA follows: TGTGCCATCAGTGAGTCGGGGGGGACAGGGGTCCACGAGCAGTACTTC.

The chain uses TRBV12-3 or TRBV12-4 and TRBJ2-5; 10 bases map to TRBD1. The CDR3 length is 15 residues. After removal of 5 bases from V and 2 bases from J, the junction contained 5 bases not matched to a gene. CDR3 amino acids: CASSPGTGAQETQYF. The CDR3 region has the DNA TGTGCCAGCAGTCCCGGGACAGGGGCTCAAGAGACCCAGTACTTC.

This clonotype was found a few times. This chain uses TRBV10-3 with TRBJ1-1; D gene unclear. The CDR3 runs to 14 residues. Per the germline V gene, CDR1 is ENHRY and CDR2 is SYGVKD. With 4 bases removed from V and 0 bases from J, the gap between germline ends came to 9 bases. The CDR3 DNA is TGTGCCATCAGTGGCCGGACGGTGAACACTGAAGCTTTCTTT. It codes for CAISGRTVNTEAFF.

This clonotype was observed a few times. V and J are TRBV4-1 and TRBJ1-5, with 10 bases that match TRBD1. This CDR3 is 15 amino acids long. With 2 bases clipped from V and 4 bases from J, the junction kept 2 bases outside the gene matches. Germline CDR1 MGHRA, CDR2 YSYEKL. The CDR3 spells CASSQTGQGNQPQHF. As DNA, the CDR3 is TGCGCCAGCAGCCAAACGGGACAGGGGAATCAGCCCCAGCATTTT.

This sequence joins TRBV5-1 and TRBJ2-2; D uncertain. Trimming took off 1 base at V and 0 bases at J, with 7 bases between the two ends. In germline, CDR1 is SGHRS, CDR2 YFSETQ. The CDR3 consists of 15 residues. The CDR3 DNA sequence: TGCGCCAGCAGCTTGTTCTACCCGAACACCGGGGAGCTGTTTTTT. Protein sequence: CASSLFYPNTGELFF.

This rearrangement joins TRBV5-6 to TRBJ1-1; D is perhaps TRBD1 (5 bases). The CDR3 has 14 amino acids. Germline CDR1 reads SGHDT; CDR2 reads YYEEEE. Trimming shortened V by 2 bases and J by 4 bases, and 12 bases separated the two germline ends. The CDR3 is CASSFEGRGTEAFF. CDR3 coding DNA: TGTGCCAGCAGCTTCGAGGGGCGCGGCACTGAAGCTTTCTTT.

J is TRBJ2-3 and V is TRBV20-1, with D perhaps TRBD1 (5 bases). Trimming took 5 bases from V and 2 from J, leaving 8 bases between them. The CDR3 covers 12 residues. Germline CDR1 is DFQATT and CDR2 is SNEGSKA (reference sequence). CDR3 nucleotide sequence: TGCAGTGCTCCACAGGTCACAGATACGCAGTATTTT. Its protein is CSAPQVTDTQYF.

The V gene is TRBV5-1, the J gene TRBJ2-4, with a tentative D call TRBD1 (6 bases). Trimming took 4 bases from V and 1 from J, leaving 15 bases between them. Germline V gives CDR1 SGHRS, CDR2 YFSETQ. CDR3 length equals 16 residues. CDR3 sequence: CASSHDHREAKNIQYF. Written as DNA, the CDR3 is TGCGCCAGCAGCCACGATCACAGGGAGGCCAAAAACATTCAGTACTTC. Full variable domain (remainder filled in from reference TRBV5-1 and TRBJ2-4): KAGVTQTPRYLIKTRGQQVTLSCSPISGHRSVSWYQQTPGQGLQFLFEYFSETQRNKGNFPGRFSGRQFSNSRSEMNVSTLELGDSALYLCASSHDHREAKNIQYFGAGTRLSVL.

The CDR3 is CASSSDRNNEQFF. The CDR3 DNA is TGTGCCAGCAGCTCTGACAGAAACAATGAGCAGTTCTTC. This sequence joins TRBV7-3 and TRBJ2-1, with a possible D match to TRBD1 (5 bases). In germline, CDR1 is SGHTA, CDR2 FQGTGA. CDR3 length equals 13 residues. V was trimmed by 4 bases and J by 5 bases, leaving 9 bases between them. Using reference TRBV7-3 and TRBJ2-1 for the parts outside the CDR3, the full variable domain is GAGVSQTPSNKVTEKGKYVELRCDPISGHTALYWYRQSLGQGPEFLIYFQGTGAADDSGLPNDRFFAVRPEGSVSTLKIQRTERGDSAVYLCASSSDRNNEQFFGPGTRLTVL.

This chain uses TRBV29-1 with TRBJ2-4; D ambiguous. Germline V gene sequence: CDR1 SQVTM, CDR2 ANQGSEA. CDR3 length: 13 residues. V lost 2 bases to trimming and J lost 7 bases, with 12 bases between them. CDR3 coding DNA: TGCAGCGTTGAATTTCTTAAACGGAACATTCAGTACTTC. Translation gives CSVEFLKRNIQYF. The whole variable domain, filled in from reference TRBV29-1 and TRBJ2-4, reads SAVISQKPSRDICQRGTSLTIQCQVDSQVTMMFWYRQQPGQSLTLIATANQGSEATYESGFVIDKFPISRPNLTFSTLTVSNMSPEDSSIYLCSVEFLKRNIQYFGAGTRLSVL.

This clonotype has a single count. This sequence joins TRBV20-1 and TRBJ2-2; D remains ambiguous. The length of the CDR3 is 15 residues. The germline V and J ends were trimmed by 3 bases and 1 base, with 12 bases remaining between them. Per the germline V gene, CDR1 is DFQATT and CDR2 is SNEGSKA (reference sequence). The CDR3 loop reads CSARKAKGNTGELFF. The CDR3 DNA sequence: TGCAGTGCTAGGAAAGCGAAGGGGAACACCGGGGAGCTGTTTTTT.